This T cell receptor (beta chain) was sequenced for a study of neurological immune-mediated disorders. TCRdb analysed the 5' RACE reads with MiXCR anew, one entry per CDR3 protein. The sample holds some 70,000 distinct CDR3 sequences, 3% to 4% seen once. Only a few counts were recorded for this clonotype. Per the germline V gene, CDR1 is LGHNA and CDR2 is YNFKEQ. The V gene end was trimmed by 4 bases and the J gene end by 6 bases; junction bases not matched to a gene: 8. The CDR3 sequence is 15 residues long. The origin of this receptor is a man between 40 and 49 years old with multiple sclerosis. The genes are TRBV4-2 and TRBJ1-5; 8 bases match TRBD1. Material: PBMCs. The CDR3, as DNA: TGTGCCAGCAGCCTAGGACAGGGAGTCGGTCAGCCCCAGCATTTT. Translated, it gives CASSLGQGVGQPQHF.